The clone carrying this T cell receptor beta chain appeared once. The sample belongs to a study of blood T cell repertoires in COVID-19. About the research overall: COVID-19 samples from acute and convalescent phases originated in the United States, Italy and Spain. Nucleic acid was either cDNA or gDNA, and it came from T cells, B-cell-depleted T cells, or PBMCs.

J was trimmed by 6 bases and V by 7 bases; bases with no gene match: 10. From germline, CDR1 is KGHSH and CDR2 LQKENI. The CDR3 consists of 15 residues. This study enrolled people aged about 18 to 100 from about two dozen US geographic areas. Clinical histories supplied by participants themselves formed the basis of cohort assignment. Using immunoSEQ multiplex PCR, the repertoire was profiled, and TCRdb retains in-frame clones only, with some absent. The sample lists about 340,000 clones; 92% were seen once. Sequencing used PBMCs or T cells enriched from blood (not recorded which). The receptor comes from a young woman who had recovered from COVID-19. The chain employs TRBV18 and TRBJ2-1; 9 bases agree with TRBD2. CDR3 nucleotide sequence: TGTGCCAGCTGTCTTAGCGGGAGTACTGTCAATGAGCAGTTCTTC. It translates to CASCLSGSTVNEQFF.